This section outlines one TCR beta chain sequence together with its context. This specimen comes from a study of blood T cell repertoires in COVID-19. Assay: immunoSEQ multiplex PCR; the TCRdb copy retains only in-frame clones and omits some. The sample lists about 360,000 clones; around 90% were seen once. Sequenced sample: peripheral blood. This clonotype was sampled from a human donor in a cohort sampled during active COVID-19.

Here the CDR3 DNA reads TGTGCCAGCAGCTTAAAAAGGACAGGGAACTATGGCTACACCTTC. It specifies CASSLKRTGNYGYTF. The genes are TRBV7-3 and TRBJ1-2; TRBD1 matches at 8 bases. The CDR3 has 15 amino acids. Germline CDR1 SGHTA, CDR2 FQGTGA. V lost 1 base, J lost 2 bases, and 3 bases stayed unmatched.